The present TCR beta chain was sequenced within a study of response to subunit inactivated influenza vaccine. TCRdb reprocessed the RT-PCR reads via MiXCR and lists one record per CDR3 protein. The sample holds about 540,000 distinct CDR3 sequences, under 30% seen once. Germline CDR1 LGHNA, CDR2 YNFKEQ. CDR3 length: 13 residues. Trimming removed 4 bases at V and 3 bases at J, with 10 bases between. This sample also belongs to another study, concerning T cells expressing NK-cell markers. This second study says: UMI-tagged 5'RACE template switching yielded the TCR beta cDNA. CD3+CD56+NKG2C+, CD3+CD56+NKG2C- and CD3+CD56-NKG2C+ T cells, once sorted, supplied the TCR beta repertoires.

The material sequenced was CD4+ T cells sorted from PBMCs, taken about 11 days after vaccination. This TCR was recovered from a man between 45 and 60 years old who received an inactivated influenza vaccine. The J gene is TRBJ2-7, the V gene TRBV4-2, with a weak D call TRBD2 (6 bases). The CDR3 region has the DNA TGTGCCAGCAGCCGCGGGGTGCACTACGAGCAGTACTTC. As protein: CASSRGVHYEQYF.